This TCR beta chain was sequenced during a study of T cell responses to AZD1222 COVID-19 vaccine. Study-level points and caveats: Donor demographics were predominantly white British with a female majority; clonal diversity may be underestimated.

As to this clone: As yet, its antigen is unknown.

V lost 6 bases and J lost 2, with 10 bases in between. Germline V CDR1 and CDR2: DFQATT, SNEGSKA (reference sequence). The CDR3 spans 12 residues. Measured with immunoSEQ multiplex PCR; TCRdb has only the in-frame clones, and not every one. The table has 90,000 to 120,000 clones, about 86% seen once. The receptor was isolated from an adult in good health. The rearrangement links TRBV20-1 to TRBJ2-5; possible D gene TRBD1, 6 bases. Sequences were derived from peripheral blood, sampled on day 0 of AZD1222 vaccination. This CDR3 is CSASDRQETQYF. The CDR3 nucleotides read TGCAGTGCCAGTGACAGGCAAGAGACCCAGTACTTC.